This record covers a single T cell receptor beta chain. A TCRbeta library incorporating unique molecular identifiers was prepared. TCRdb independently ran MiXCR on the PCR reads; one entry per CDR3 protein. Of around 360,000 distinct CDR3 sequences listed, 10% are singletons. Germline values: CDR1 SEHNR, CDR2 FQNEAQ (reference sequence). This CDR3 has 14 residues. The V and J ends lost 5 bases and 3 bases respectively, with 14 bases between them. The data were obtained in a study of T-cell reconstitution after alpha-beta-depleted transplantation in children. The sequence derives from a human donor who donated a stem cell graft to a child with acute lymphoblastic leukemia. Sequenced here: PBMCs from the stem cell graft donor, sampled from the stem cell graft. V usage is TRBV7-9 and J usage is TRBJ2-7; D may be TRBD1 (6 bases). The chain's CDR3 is CASSHSLQGYEQYF. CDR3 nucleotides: TGTGCCAGCAGCCATAGTTTACAGGGCTACGAGCAGTACTTC.